This T cell receptor (beta chain) was documented in a study of response to subunit inactivated influenza vaccine. Germline loops: CDR1 WSHSY, CDR2 SAAADI. The V gene lost 3 bases and the J gene lost 6 bases, with 12 bases spanning the gap. This CDR3 region has 13 residues. Study outcomes and limitations: T cells newly recruited by each seasonal influenza vaccination are few, the authors suggested.

MiXCR was run by TCRdb on the RT-PCR reads, yielding one entry per CDR3 protein. The profile shows approximately 700,000 distinct CDR3 sequences, over 11% of them singletons. In the case of this clonotype: The target antigen is unknown.

The gene calls are TRBV10-2 and TRBJ2-7, with D possibly being TRBD1 (5 bases). Sequencing used PBMCs from blood, obtained less than 15 days before vaccination. The origin of this receptor is a man aged 50 to 59 who received an inactivated influenza vaccine. CDR3 amino acids: CASSEIRVGEQYF. For the CDR3, the DNA is TGCGCCAGCAGTGAAATCAGGGTCGGCGAGCAGTACTTC.